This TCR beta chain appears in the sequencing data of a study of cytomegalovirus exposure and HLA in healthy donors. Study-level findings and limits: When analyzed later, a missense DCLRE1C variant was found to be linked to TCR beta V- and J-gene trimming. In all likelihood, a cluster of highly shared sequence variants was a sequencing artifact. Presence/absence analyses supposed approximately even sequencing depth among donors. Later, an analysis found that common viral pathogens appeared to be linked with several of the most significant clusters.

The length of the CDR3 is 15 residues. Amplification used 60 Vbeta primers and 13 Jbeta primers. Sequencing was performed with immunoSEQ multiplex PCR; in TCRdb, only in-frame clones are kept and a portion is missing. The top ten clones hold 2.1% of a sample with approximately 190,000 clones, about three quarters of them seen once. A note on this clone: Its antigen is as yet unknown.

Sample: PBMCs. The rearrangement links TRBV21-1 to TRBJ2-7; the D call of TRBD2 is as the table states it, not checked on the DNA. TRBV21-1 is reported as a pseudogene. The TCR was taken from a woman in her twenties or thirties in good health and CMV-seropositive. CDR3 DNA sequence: TGTGCCAGCAGGCGGGGGACTAGCGGTTCCTACGAGCAGTACTTC. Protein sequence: CASRRGTSGSYEQYF.